The T cell receptor (beta chain) under discussion was sequenced for a study of TIL therapy for anti-PD-1-resistant metastatic lung cancer. Study in general: Tumors had a median PD-L1 proportion score of 6%.

Time point indicated: pre-treatment sample, taken before nivolumab and TIL therapy. The CDR3 runs to 19 residues. CDR1 is LGHNA and CDR2 is YSLEER in the germline V gene. V lost 0 bases and J 0 bases, leaving 19 bases between the germline ends. This was the immunoSEQ v3 assay. Produced via immunoSEQ multiplex PCR; TCRdb's table is partial and in-frame only. Altogether approximately 12,000 clones are present, 60% to 80% being singletons, with the ten largest covering around 10%. This clone was seen a handful of times. The sample was blood, taken at baseline. The chain couples TRBV4-3 to TRBJ2-3, with D hard to call. The origin of this receptor is a person between 25 and 79 years old with non-small cell lung cancer. The CDR3 DNA is TGCGCCAGCAGCCAAGAACTGATAATGGCTCGTTTTAGCACAGATACGCAGTATTTT. Amino acid sequence: CASSQELIMARFSTDTQYF.